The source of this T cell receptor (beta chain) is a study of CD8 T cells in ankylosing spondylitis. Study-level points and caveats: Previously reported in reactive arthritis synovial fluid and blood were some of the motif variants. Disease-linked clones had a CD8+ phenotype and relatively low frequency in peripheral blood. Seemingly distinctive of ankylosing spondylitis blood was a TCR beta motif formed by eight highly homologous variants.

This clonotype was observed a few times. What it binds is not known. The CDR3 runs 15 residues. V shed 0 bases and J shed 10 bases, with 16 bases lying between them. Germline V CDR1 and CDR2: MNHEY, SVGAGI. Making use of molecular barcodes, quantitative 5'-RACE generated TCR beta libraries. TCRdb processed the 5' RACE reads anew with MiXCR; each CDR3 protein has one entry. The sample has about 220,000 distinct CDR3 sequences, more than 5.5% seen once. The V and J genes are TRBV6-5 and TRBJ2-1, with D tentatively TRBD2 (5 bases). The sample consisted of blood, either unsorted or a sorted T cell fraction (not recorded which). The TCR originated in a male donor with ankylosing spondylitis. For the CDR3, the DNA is TGTGCCAGCAGTTACTCGAAGGCGGGTTACTCGGAGCAGTTCTTC. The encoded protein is CASSYSKAGYSEQFF.